Each of the 13 T cell receptor beta chains below was sequenced from the same sample in a study of blood T cells in healthy people across ages. PCR was performed a second time for about 7 to 11 cycles using a sample-barcoded 5' primer and a J-beta primer mix. TCRdb redid the calling of the 5' RACE reads with MiXCR, one entry per CDR3 protein. The data hold over 950,000 distinct CDR3 sequences, with around two fifths observed a single time. Sequencing input: blood. The receptors here all came from a man between 18 and 35 years old in good health.

This clonotype has only a few counts. The chain combines TRBV5-1 with TRBJ1-1, with D uncertain. Deletions cut 1 base from V and 1 base from J, with 14 bases between. The germline CDR1 and CDR2 sequences are SGHRS and YFSETQ. This CDR3 has 16 residues. The CDR3 sequence: CASSLSSVLENTEAFF. The DNA of the CDR3 is TGCGCCAGCAGCTTGAGTTCGGTCCTGGAGAACACTGAAGCTTTCTTT.

V is TRBV2 and J is TRBJ1-5, with 8 positions matching TRBD1. After removal of 3 bases from V and 3 bases from J, the junction contained 4 bases not matched to a gene. Germline V gene data show CDR1 as SNHLY and CDR2 as FYNNEI. The CDR3 loop spans 15 amino acids. As DNA, the CDR3 is TGTGCCAGCAGTGAGATACAGGGGGTCAATCAGCCCCAGCATTTT. It translates to CASSEIQGVNQPQHF.

This clonotype was seen a handful of times. The genes are TRBV20-1 and TRBJ2-1; TRBD1 aligns across 12 bases. The CDR3 loop spans 15 amino acids. Trimming removed 3 bases from V and 8 bases from J; junction bases left unmatched: 8. CDR1 and CDR2 from the germline V gene are DFQATT and SNEGSKA (reference sequence). Here the CDR3 DNA reads TGCAGTGCTAGCTCCGGGACAGGGGGCCTAGATGAGCAGTTCTTC. Amino acids: CSASSGTGGLDEQFF.

To note about this clonotype: The germline gene is not matched at one end of the junction; a read error may be the cause. The chain combines TRBV27 with TRBJ1-1; D unresolved. Germline CDR1 MNHEY, CDR2 SMNVEV (reference sequence). The CDR3 loop spans 13 amino acids. CDR3 in DNA: TGTACCAGCAGTTTAGGAGGGAACACTGAAGCTTTCTTT. It translates to CTSSLGGNTEAFF.

This clonotype appeared many times. The chain employs TRBV12-3 or TRBV12-4 and TRBJ1-1; D is uncertain. Deletions cut 3 bases from V and 10 bases from J, with 6 bases between. This CDR3 spans 10 amino acids. The CDR3 loop reads CASSLETAFF. CDR3 bases: TGTGCCAGCAGTTTGGAAACAGCTTTCTTT.

For this clonotype: A junction end diverges from the germline sequence, so it may reflect a read error. The chain links TRBV4-1 to TRBJ2-1; D possibly corresponds to TRBD1 (5 bases). The CDR3 runs 14 residues. Germline-derived CDR1 and CDR2 are MGHRA and YSYEKL. The CDR3 sequence is CARSQVRRDNEQFF. The CDR3 coding sequence is TGCGCCCGCAGCCAAGTTCGCAGGGACAATGAGCAGTTCTTC.

This chain connects TRBV7-9 to TRBJ2-1; a weak D match, TRBD2 (6 bases). The germline V and J ends were trimmed by 3 bases and 7 bases, with 25 bases remaining between them. The germline V gene encodes CDR1 SEHNR and CDR2 FQNEAQ (reference sequence). This CDR3 contains 18 residues. CDR3 sequence (DNA): TGTGCCAGCAGCTTTGGTTCGGCCGTGTGGACGGAGGGGAATGAGCAGTTCTTC. Its protein product is CASSFGSAVWTEGNEQFF.

The genes are TRBV12-3 or TRBV12-4 and TRBJ1-5; 7 nucleotides match TRBD1. CDR3 length: 10 residues. Trimming cost V 8 bases and J 11 bases; bases outside gene matches: 3. CDR3 region: CASQGGAQHF. CDR3 nucleotide sequence: TGTGCCAGCCAGGGGGGGGCCCAGCATTTT.

The V call is TRBV9, the J call TRBJ2-1, with 12 bases matching TRBD2. J lost 4 bases, V lost 0 bases, and 2 bases had no gene match. Germline CDR1 and CDR2: SGDLS and YYNGEE. The length of the CDR3 is 16 residues. The CDR3 reads CASSVGTSGGYNEQFF. For the CDR3, the DNA is TGTGCCAGCAGCGTAGGCACTAGCGGGGGGTACAATGAGCAGTTCTTC.

This chain links TRBV9 with TRBJ2-3; 9 positions agree with TRBD2. This CDR3 region has 16 residues. Germline lookup yields CDR1 SGDLS and CDR2 YYNGEE. The trim removed 4 bases at V and 1 base at J, leaving 7 bases unmatched. In DNA form, the CDR3 reads TGTGCCAGCAGCCCCCGCGGGGGGGGAGGCACAGATACGCAGTATTTT. Protein sequence: CASSPRGGGGTDTQYF.

The chain couples TRBV20-1 to TRBJ1-1; 7 bases are shared with TRBD1. The germline V gene has CDR1 DFQATT and CDR2 SNEGSKA (reference sequence). The CDR3 extends over 15 amino acids. V shed 4 bases and J 3 bases; nucleotides not matched to a gene: 11. CDR3 loop: CSAKTGLEIDTEAFF. In nucleotides, the CDR3 is TGCAGTGCTAAGACAGGGTTAGAAATCGACACTGAAGCTTTCTTT.

The J gene is TRBJ2-7, the V gene TRBV28; D could derive from TRBD1 or TRBD2 (6 bases each). Gene TRBJ2-5 matches the end of the DNA better, so the J call may be wrong. CDR3 length: 21 residues. Germline CDR1 reads MDHEN; CDR2 reads SYDVKM. As DNA, the CDR3 is TGTGCCAGCAGTTCCCAGGGAAGTATCGGGGGCAGGACTCGGAAGGGAGAGACCCAGTACTTC. Translating it yields CASSSQGSIGGRTRKGETQYF.

This clonotype was detected only a few times. This chain uses TRBV7-9 with TRBJ1-2; TRBD1 might be the D (6 bases). The V gene's germline CDR1 is SEHNR and CDR2 FQNEAQ (reference sequence). This CDR3 has 17 amino acids. Trimming left V 5 bases short and J 4 bases short, with 23 bases between. The CDR3 is CASSPNNHGQTPYGYTF. DNA for the CDR3: TGTGCCAGCAGCCCTAATAACCATGGACAGACTCCCTATGGCTACACCTTC.